This T cell receptor beta chain was identified during a study of T cell repertoires in cytomegalovirus infection. The CDR3 spans 15 residues. From germline, CDR1 is MNHEY and CDR2 SVGEGT. V was clipped by 5 bases and J by 4 bases, with 15 bases between them. TCRdb called the reads again in MiXCR, with one record for every CDR3 protein. Of approximately 310,000 distinct CDR3 sequences listed, around a quarter are singletons. To note about this clonotype: The antigen is not known.

The chain combines TRBV6-2 or TRBV6-3 with TRBJ2-1; D might be TRBD2 (5 bases). This TCR was sampled from a human donor in good health (CMV status not recorded). Some clones in this sample may be carry-over from other donors' samples. The specimen was cultured PBMCs, collected from culture after CMV antigen stimulation. The CDR3 nucleotides are TGTGCCAGCAGTAAAGCGGAACGTTATTACAATGAGCAGTTCTTC. This translates into CASSKAERYYNEQFF.